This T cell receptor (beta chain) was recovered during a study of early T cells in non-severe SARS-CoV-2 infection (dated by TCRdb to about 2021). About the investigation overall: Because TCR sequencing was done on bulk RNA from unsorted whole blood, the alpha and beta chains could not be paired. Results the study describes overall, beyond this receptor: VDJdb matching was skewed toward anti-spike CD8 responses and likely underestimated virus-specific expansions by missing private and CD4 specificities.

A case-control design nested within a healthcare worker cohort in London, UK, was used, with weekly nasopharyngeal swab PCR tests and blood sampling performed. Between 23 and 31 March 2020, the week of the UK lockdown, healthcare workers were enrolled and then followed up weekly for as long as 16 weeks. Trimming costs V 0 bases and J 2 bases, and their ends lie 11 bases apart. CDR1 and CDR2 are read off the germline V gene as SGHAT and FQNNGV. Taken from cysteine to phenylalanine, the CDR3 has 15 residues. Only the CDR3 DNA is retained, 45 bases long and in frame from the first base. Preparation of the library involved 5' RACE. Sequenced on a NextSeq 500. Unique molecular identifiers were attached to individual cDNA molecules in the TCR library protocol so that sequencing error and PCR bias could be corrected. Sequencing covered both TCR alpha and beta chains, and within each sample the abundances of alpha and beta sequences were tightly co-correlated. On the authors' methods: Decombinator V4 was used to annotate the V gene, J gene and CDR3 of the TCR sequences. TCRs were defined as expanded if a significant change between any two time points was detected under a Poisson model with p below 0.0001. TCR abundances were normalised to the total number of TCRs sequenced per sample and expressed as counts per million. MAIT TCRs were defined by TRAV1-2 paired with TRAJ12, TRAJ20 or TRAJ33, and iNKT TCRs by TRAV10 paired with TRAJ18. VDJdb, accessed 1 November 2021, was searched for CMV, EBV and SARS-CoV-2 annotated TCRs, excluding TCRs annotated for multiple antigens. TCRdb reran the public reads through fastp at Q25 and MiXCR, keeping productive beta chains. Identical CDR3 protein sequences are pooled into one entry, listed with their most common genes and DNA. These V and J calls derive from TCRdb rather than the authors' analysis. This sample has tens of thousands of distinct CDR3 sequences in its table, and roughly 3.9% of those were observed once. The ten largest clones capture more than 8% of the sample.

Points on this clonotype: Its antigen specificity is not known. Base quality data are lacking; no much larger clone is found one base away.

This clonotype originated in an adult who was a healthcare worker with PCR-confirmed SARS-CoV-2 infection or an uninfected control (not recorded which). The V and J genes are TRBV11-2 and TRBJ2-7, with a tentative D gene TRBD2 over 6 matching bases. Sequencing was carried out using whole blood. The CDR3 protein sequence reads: CASSLEAGRTYEQYF. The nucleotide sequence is TGTGCCAGCAGCTTAGAAGCAGGGAGGACCTACGAGCAGTACTTC.